The text below deals with one T cell receptor (beta chain). The data derive from a study of blood T cell repertoires in COVID-19. As for the study in general: Sources were T cells, B-cell-depleted T cells, or PBMCs; the material itself was cDNA or gDNA.

In germline, CDR1 is MNHEY, CDR2 SVGAGI. The V gene lost 3 bases and the J gene lost 4 bases, with 12 bases spanning the gap. This CDR3 has 14 amino acids. Assay: immunoSEQ multiplex PCR; the TCRdb copy retains only in-frame clones and omits some. The repertoire holds about 71,000 clones, 70% to 90% seen once, with 2% in the top ten. Material for sequencing was peripheral blood. The receptor's source is a man aged 25-45 years with acute or convalescent COVID-19. The rearrangement links TRBV6-5 to TRBJ1-2, with unresolved D. The CDR3 region is CASSYTAATYGYTF. In DNA, the CDR3 is TGTGCCAGCAGTTATACGGCGGCTACCTATGGCTACACCTTC.